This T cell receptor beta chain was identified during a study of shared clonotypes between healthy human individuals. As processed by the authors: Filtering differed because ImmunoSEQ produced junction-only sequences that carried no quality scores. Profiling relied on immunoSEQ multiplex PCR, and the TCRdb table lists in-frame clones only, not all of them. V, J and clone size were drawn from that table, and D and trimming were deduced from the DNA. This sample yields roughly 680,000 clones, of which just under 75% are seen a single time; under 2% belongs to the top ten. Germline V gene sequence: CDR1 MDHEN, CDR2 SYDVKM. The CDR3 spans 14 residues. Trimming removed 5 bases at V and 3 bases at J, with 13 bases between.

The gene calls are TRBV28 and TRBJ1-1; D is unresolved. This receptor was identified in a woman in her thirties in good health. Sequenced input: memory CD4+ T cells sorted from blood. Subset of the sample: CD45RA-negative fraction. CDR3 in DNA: TGTGCCAGCAGTGAACAATACGCATACACTGAAGCTTTCTTT. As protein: CASSEQYAYTEAFF.